The clone carrying this TCR beta chain turned up a few times. What it recognizes is unknown. This entry belongs to a study of cytomegalovirus exposure and HLA in healthy donors. Use of 60 Vbeta and 13 Jbeta primers characterized the PCR. Method: immunoSEQ multiplex PCR; TCRdb's copy keeps in-frame clones and lacks some. The table has tens of thousands of clones, more than 80% seen once. Study conclusions and caveats: The study found most TCR sequences rare, yet found some public TCRs in many donors. Relative to the approximately 670-donor mean, N-insertions were reportedly fewer in an Asian-associated ancestry cluster in a later analysis.

Healthy bone marrow donors formed the donor group. The CDR3 contains 16 residues. Unmatched junction bases numbered 6, after V lost 4 bases and J lost 2 bases. Germline V lookup: CDR1 MNHNS, CDR2 SASEGT. The chain couples TRBV6-1 to TRBJ2-3, with 10 bases aligning to TRBD2. The TCR comes from a male donor in good health and CMV-seronegative. Sequenced: PBMCs. In DNA, the CDR3 is TGTGCCAGCAGTGCCAATAGCGGGGGGAACACAGATACGCAGTATTTT. Translating gives CASSANSGGNTDTQYF.